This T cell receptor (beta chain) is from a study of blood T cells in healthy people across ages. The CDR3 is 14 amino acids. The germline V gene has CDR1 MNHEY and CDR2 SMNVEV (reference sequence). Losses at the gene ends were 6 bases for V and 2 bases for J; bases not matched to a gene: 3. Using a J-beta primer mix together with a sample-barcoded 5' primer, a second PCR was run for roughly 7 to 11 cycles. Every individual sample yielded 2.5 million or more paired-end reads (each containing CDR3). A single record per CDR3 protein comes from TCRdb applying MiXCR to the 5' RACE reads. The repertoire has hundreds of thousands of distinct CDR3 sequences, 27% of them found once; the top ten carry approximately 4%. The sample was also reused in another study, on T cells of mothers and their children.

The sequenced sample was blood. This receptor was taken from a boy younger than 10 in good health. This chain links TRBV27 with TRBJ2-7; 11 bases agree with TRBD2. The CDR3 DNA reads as TGTGCCAGCAGCTCTAGCGGGAGGCCCTACGAGCAGTACTTC. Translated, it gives CASSSSGRPYEQYF.